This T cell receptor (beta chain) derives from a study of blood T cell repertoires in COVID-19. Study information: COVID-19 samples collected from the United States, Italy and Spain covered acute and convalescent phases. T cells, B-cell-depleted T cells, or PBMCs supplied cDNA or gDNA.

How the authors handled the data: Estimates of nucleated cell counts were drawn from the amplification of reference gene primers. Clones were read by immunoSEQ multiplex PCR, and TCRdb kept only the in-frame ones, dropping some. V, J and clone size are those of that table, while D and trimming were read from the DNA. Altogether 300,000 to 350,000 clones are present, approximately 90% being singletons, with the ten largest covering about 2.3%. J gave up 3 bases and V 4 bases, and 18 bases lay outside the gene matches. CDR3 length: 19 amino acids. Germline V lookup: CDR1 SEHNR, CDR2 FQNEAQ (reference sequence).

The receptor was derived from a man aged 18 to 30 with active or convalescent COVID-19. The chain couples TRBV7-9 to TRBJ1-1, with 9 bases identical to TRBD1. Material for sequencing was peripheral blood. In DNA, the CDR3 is TGTGCCAGCAGCTCATCCCCCGTGGGACAGGGAATTTTAGACACTGAAGCTTTCTTT. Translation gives CASSSSPVGQGILDTEAFF.